These T cell receptor beta chains were read from a single sample in a study of blood T cell repertoires in COVID-19. The table came from immunoSEQ multiplex PCR; TCRdb's copy has only in-frame clones and leaves some out. The sample holds more than 150,000 clones, about 83% seen once. Sequenced input: peripheral blood. All receptors come from a woman in her 70s with COVID-19, enrolled during active disease. Both conserved end residues are part of each CDR3. Each record gives: CDR3 protein, CDR3 DNA, V gene, D gene, clone size, J gene. The D gene is left open where the match is weak. The listing skips clone size in some rows; elsewhere it reads once, few, many or a size class.

CDR3aa: CASTLADSTDTQYF; CDR3nt: TGTGCCAGCACACTAGCGGACAGCACAGATACGCAGTATTTT; v_gene: TRBV28; d_gene: TRBD2; abundance: -; j_gene: TRBJ2-3
CDR3aa: CASSPASSDEQFF; CDR3nt: TGTGCCAGCAGTCCCGCTAGCAGCGATGAGCAGTTCTTC; v_gene: TRBV28; d_gene: -; abundance: -; j_gene: TRBJ2-1
CDR3aa: CASSPYDTDSSPLHF; CDR3nt: TGTGCCAGCAGCCCCTATGACACTGACAGCTCACCCCTCCACTTT; v_gene: TRBV7-9; d_gene: -; abundance: -; j_gene: TRBJ1-6
CDR3aa: CASSLQPQGLNSPLHF; CDR3nt: TGTGCCAGCAGCTTACAACCCCAGGGTCTAAATTCACCCCTCCACTTT; v_gene: TRBV7-2; d_gene: -; abundance: -; j_gene: TRBJ1-6
CDR3aa: CASSLVGDTLYGYTF; CDR3nt: TGCGCCAGCAGCTTGGTGGGGGACACACTCTATGGCTACACCTTC; v_gene: TRBV5-1; d_gene: -; abundance: -; j_gene: TRBJ1-2
CDR3aa: CAWTTRQGDSPLHF; CDR3nt: TGTGCCTGGACAACTCGACAGGGGGATTCACCCCTCCACTTT; v_gene: TRBV30; d_gene: TRBD1; abundance: -; j_gene: TRBJ1-6
CDR3aa: CASNSYLAKNIQYF; CDR3nt: TGTGCCAGCAACTCATACTTAGCCAAAAACATTCAGTACTTC; v_gene: TRBV5-6; d_gene: -; abundance: -; j_gene: TRBJ2-4
CDR3aa: CASKITTGQGHGYTF; CDR3nt: TGTGCCAGCAAAATAACGACGGGACAGGGACATGGCTACACCTTC; v_gene: TRBV28; d_gene: TRBD1; abundance: -; j_gene: TRBJ1-2
CDR3aa: CASSSWTGTTNYGYTF; CDR3nt: TGCGCCAGCAGCTCCTGGACAGGAACGACTAACTATGGCTACACCTTC; v_gene: TRBV5-1; d_gene: TRBD1; abundance: -; j_gene: TRBJ1-2
CDR3aa: CASRRQGDQETQYF; CDR3nt: TGTGCCAGTAGGCGACAGGGGGACCAAGAGACCCAGTACTTC; v_gene: TRBV19; d_gene: TRBD1; abundance: once; j_gene: TRBJ2-5
CDR3aa: CASSLDRVEQPQHF; CDR3nt: TGTGCCAGCAGCTTAGACAGGGTCGAACAGCCCCAGCATTTT; v_gene: TRBV28; d_gene: TRBD1; abundance: few; j_gene: TRBJ1-5
CDR3aa: CASSLGLVGDEQYF; CDR3nt: TGTGCCAGCAGCTTGGGACTAGTAGGCGACGAGCAGTACTTC; v_gene: TRBV7-9; d_gene: TRBD2; abundance: -; j_gene: TRBJ2-7
CDR3aa: CASSLESLTSDLKDEQFF; CDR3nt: TGCGCCAGCAGCTTGGAGTCCTTGACTAGCGACCTCAAGGATGAGCAGTTCTTC; v_gene: TRBV5-1; d_gene: TRBD2; abundance: -; j_gene: TRBJ2-1
CDR3aa: CASSLSAGTGGYTF; CDR3nt: TGCGCCAGCAGTCTCAGTGCAGGTACTGGCGGCTACACCTTC; v_gene: TRBV5-1; d_gene: -; abundance: -; j_gene: TRBJ1-2
CDR3aa: CASSLNGISNQPQHF; CDR3nt: TGCGCCAGCAGCTTGAACGGGATTAGCAATCAGCCCCAGCATTTT; v_gene: TRBV5-1; d_gene: -; abundance: -; j_gene: TRBJ1-5
CDR3aa: CASSRDTGNTIYF; CDR3nt: TGCGCCAGCAGTCGGGACACTGGAAACACCATATATTTT; v_gene: TRBV5-1; d_gene: -; abundance: -; j_gene: TRBJ1-3
CDR3aa: CASSLSITGGGEETQYF; CDR3nt: TGTGCCAGCAGTTTATCGATTACAGGGGGCGGTGAGGAGACCCAGTACTTC; v_gene: TRBV28; d_gene: TRBD1; abundance: once; j_gene: TRBJ2-5
CDR3aa: CAWATGGTEAFF; CDR3nt: TGTGCCTGGGCGACAGGGGGCACTGAAGCTTTCTTT; v_gene: TRBV30; d_gene: TRBD1; abundance: -; j_gene: TRBJ1-1
CDR3aa: CASSFDPNYEKLFF; CDR3nt: TGTGCCAGCAGCTTTGACCCGAACTACGAAAAACTGTTTTTT; v_gene: TRBV7-2; d_gene: -; abundance: once; j_gene: TRBJ1-4
CDR3aa: CASSLTTGAAMYGYTF; CDR3nt: TGTGCCAGCAGCTTAACGACAGGGGCCGCGATGTATGGCTACACCTTC; v_gene: TRBV7-8; d_gene: TRBD1; abundance: -; j_gene: TRBJ1-2
CDR3aa: CASSQRHEQFF; CDR3nt: TGTGCCAGTAGTCAGCGCCATGAGCAGTTCTTC; v_gene: TRBV19; d_gene: -; abundance: few; j_gene: TRBJ2-1
CDR3aa: CASSLGLAPSTDTQYF; CDR3nt: TGTGCCAGCAGCTTAGGATTAGCGCCTAGCACAGATACGCAGTATTTT; v_gene: TRBV11-2; d_gene: -; abundance: -; j_gene: TRBJ2-3
CDR3aa: CASSLPGQLEEAFF; CDR3nt: TGTGCCAGCAGCTTACCGGGACAGCTTGAAGAAGCTTTCTTT; v_gene: TRBV28; d_gene: TRBD1; abundance: -; j_gene: TRBJ1-1
CDR3aa: CATSDLLGVGGYTF; CDR3nt: TGTGCCACCAGTGATTTGTTAGGGGTAGGTGGCTACACCTTC; v_gene: TRBV24-1; d_gene: -; abundance: -; j_gene: TRBJ1-2
CDR3aa: CASSLGTGSIREPQHF; CDR3nt: TGCGCCAGCAGCCTAGGGACAGGGTCGATTAGGGAGCCCCAGCATTTT; v_gene: TRBV4-1; d_gene: TRBD1; abundance: -; j_gene: TRBJ1-5
CDR3aa: CASRRDGAYEQYF; CDR3nt: TGTGCCAGCCGGAGGGACGGAGCCTACGAGCAGTACTTC; v_gene: TRBV27; d_gene: -; abundance: -; j_gene: TRBJ2-7
CDR3aa: CSVRQASGANVLTF; CDR3nt: TGCAGCGTTCGACAGGCCTCTGGGGCCAACGTCCTGACTTTC; v_gene: TRBV29-1; d_gene: -; abundance: -; j_gene: TRBJ2-6
CDR3aa: CASSLRTSGYNEQFF; CDR3nt: TGTGCCAGCAGCTTAAGGACTAGCGGCTACAATGAGCAGTTCTTC; v_gene: TRBV7-6; d_gene: TRBD2; abundance: once; j_gene: TRBJ2-1
CDR3aa: CSVDRYNTEAFF; CDR3nt: TGCAGCGTTGACCGGTATAACACTGAAGCTTTCTTT; v_gene: TRBV29-1; d_gene: -; abundance: -; j_gene: TRBJ1-1
CDR3aa: CASSLNPAGVKTGELFF; CDR3nt: TGTGCCAGCAGCTTAAATCCAGCGGGAGTAAAGACCGGGGAGCTGTTTTTT; v_gene: TRBV7-3; d_gene: TRBD2; abundance: once; j_gene: TRBJ2-2
CDR3aa: CASSLGAGAVNEQYF; CDR3nt: TGCGCCAGCAGCTTGGGGGCAGGGGCGGTCAACGAGCAGTACTTC; v_gene: TRBV5-1; d_gene: -; abundance: -; j_gene: TRBJ2-7
CDR3aa: CASTPERSNNEQFF; CDR3nt: TGTGCCAGTACTCCCGAGAGATCTAACAATGAGCAGTTCTTC; v_gene: TRBV19; d_gene: -; abundance: -; j_gene: TRBJ2-1
CDR3aa: CSADTSGSYNEQFF; CDR3nt: TGCAGCGCCGACACTAGCGGCTCCTACAATGAGCAGTTCTTC; v_gene: TRBV29-1; d_gene: TRBD2; abundance: -; j_gene: TRBJ2-1
CDR3aa: CASRPAAGNEQYF; CDR3nt: TGTGCCAGCAGACCCGCCGCGGGGAACGAGCAGTACTTC; v_gene: TRBV28; d_gene: -; abundance: -; j_gene: TRBJ2-7
CDR3aa: CASSTPQQGSTEAFF; CDR3nt: TGTGCCAGCAGCACACCACAACAGGGTTCCACTGAAGCTTTCTTT; v_gene: TRBV5-4; d_gene: -; abundance: -; j_gene: TRBJ1-1
CDR3aa: CASSASGTGGADTEAFF; CDR3nt: TGTGCCAGCTCAGCCTCCGGGACAGGGGGCGCAGACACTGAAGCTTTCTTT; v_gene: TRBV18; d_gene: TRBD1; abundance: -; j_gene: TRBJ1-1
CDR3aa: CASSGDVAAHEAFF; CDR3nt: TGTGCCAGCAGCGGCGACGTGGCGGCGCATGAAGCTTTCTTT; v_gene: TRBV5-4; d_gene: -; abundance: -; j_gene: TRBJ1-1
CDR3aa: CASSLAYGNTEAFF; CDR3nt: TGTGCCAGCAGCTTAGCGTACGGGAACACTGAAGCTTTCTTT; v_gene: TRBV7-2; d_gene: -; abundance: -; j_gene: TRBJ1-1
CDR3aa: CASGPGAQYF; CDR3nt: TGTGCCAGCGGACCGGGGGCCCAGTACTTC; v_gene: TRBV2; d_gene: -; abundance: -; j_gene: TRBJ2-5
CDR3aa: CSVRDSNLAKNIQYF; CDR3nt: TGCAGCGTCCGGGACTCCAACTTAGCCAAAAACATTCAGTACTTC; v_gene: TRBV29-1; d_gene: -; abundance: -; j_gene: TRBJ2-4